The 18 T cell receptor beta chains in this list originate from one sample, sequenced in a study of T cells in Graves' hyperthyroidism and ophthalmopathy. Amplification yielded TCR beta CDR3 regions, with RNA transcripts as the source. Initially, a first-round RT-PCR of the TCR CDR3 employed the HTBI primer set. Using its own MiXCR run on the multiplex PCR reads, TCRdb lists one record per CDR3 protein. The data contain roughly 100,000 distinct CDR3 sequences, less than 55% of them singletons. The source material was blood. These receptors all stem from a man aged 35 to 55 with Graves' hyperthyroidism.

The chain recombines TRBV7-9 with TRBJ2-1; 11 bases fit TRBD1. V gave up 3 bases and J gave up 5 bases; unmatched junction bases: 9. Germline V gene lookup returns CDR1 SEHNR and CDR2 FQNEAQ (reference sequence). This CDR3 comprises 17 residues. Written as DNA, the CDR3 is TGTGCCAGCAGCTTTTGGGTTGGACAGGGGGCCAACAATGAGCAGTTCTTC. Protein product: CASSFWVGQGANNEQFF.

This clonotype was detected many times. The genes are TRBV6-1 and TRBJ2-2, with D tentatively TRBD2 (6 bases). V lost 10 bases and J lost 6, with 12 bases in between. The germline gives CDR1 MNHNS, CDR2 SASEGT. The CDR3 covers 12 residues. In nucleotides, the CDR3 is TGTGCCACCCGACTAGGCGCCGGGGAGCTGTTTTTT. Translating gives CATRLGAGELFF.

The V call is TRBV18, the J call TRBJ1-1, with TRBD1 matching 12 bases. The CDR3 has 16 amino acids. CDR1 is KGHSH and CDR2 is LQKENI in the germline V gene. Trimming took 6 bases from V and 2 from J; bases not matched to a gene: 7. CDR3 sequence (DNA): TGTGCCAGCTCTTCGGGGACAGGGGGCTCTAACACTGAAGCTTTCTTT. Translation: CASSSGTGGSNTEAFF.

Regarding this clonotype: A read error may produce the germline difference seen at one junction end. The chain has TRBV7-6 and TRBJ2-5; unclear D gene. Germline values: CDR1 SGHVS, CDR2 FNYEAQ. This CDR3 has 12 amino acids. The CDR3 region is CASSWYRETQYF. DNA of the CDR3: TGTGCCAGCAGCTGGTACCGAGAGACCCAATACTTC.

This clonotype has only one observation. The chain employs TRBV7-2 and TRBJ2-3; the D call may be TRBD1 or TRBD2 (5 bases each). Per germline, CDR1 SGHTA and CDR2 FQGNSA. V lost 3 bases, J lost 6 bases, and 16 bases lay in between. The CDR3 extends over 15 amino acids. As DNA, the CDR3 is TGTGCCAGCAGCTTCCGGGGCCCCCACGGGGATACGCAGTATTTT. Translating gives CASSFRGPHGDTQYF. Full variable domain (missing parts from reference TRBV7-2 and TRBJ2-3): GAGVSQSPSNKVTEKGKDVELRCDPISGHTALYWYRQSLGQGLEFLIYFQGNSAPDKSGLPSDRFSAERTGGSVSTLTIQRTQQEDSAVYLCASSFRGPHGDTQYFGPGTRLTVL.

The chain recombines TRBV25-1 with TRBJ1-2, with D perhaps matching TRBD1 (5 bases). Trimming took 6 bases from V and 0 from J, leaving 11 bases between them. The CDR3 is made up of 14 amino acids. The germline V gene encodes CDR1 MGHDK and CDR2 SYGVNS. The DNA for the CDR3 is TGTGCCAGCAGGGCCCCAGGGACTAACTATGGCTACACCTTC. Translated: CASRAPGTNYGYTF.

V usage is TRBV11-2 and J usage is TRBJ2-7; 10 bases match TRBD2. V lost 5 bases and J lost 0; bases outside the gene matches: 10. The CDR3 length is 17 residues. Germline V CDR1 and CDR2: SGHAT, FQNNGV. The chain's CDR3 is CASSKSTSGWNSYEQYF. In DNA, the CDR3 is TGTGCCAGCAGCAAATCGACTAGCGGGTGGAACTCCTACGAGCAGTACTTC.

The genes are TRBV7-2 and TRBJ1-2; a possible D gene is TRBD1 (6 bases). Germline CDR1 SGHTA, CDR2 FQGNSA. Deletions cut 0 bases from V and 4 bases from J, with 18 bases between. The CDR3 loop spans 17 amino acids. The chain's CDR3 is CASSLALAGALSYGYTF. CDR3 coding DNA: TGTGCCAGCAGCTTAGCTCTAGCGGGGGCCCTAAGCTATGGCTACACCTTC.

This clonotype was observed at least ten times. The rearrangement joins TRBV7-2 to TRBJ2-3; no firm D call. The CDR3 runs to 12 residues. Germline assignment: CDR1 SGHTA and CDR2 FQGNSA. V lost 8 bases and J lost 5, with 11 bases in between. CDR3 residues: CASGRSLDTQYF. The CDR3 nucleotides are TGTGCCAGCGGACGGAGTTTAGATACGCAGTATTTT.

At least ten counts were recorded for this clonotype. V and J are TRBV3-1 and TRBJ2-7, with 7 bases matching TRBD1. V trimming: 6 bases; J trimming: 3 bases; junction bases outside the gene matches: 5. CDR3 length: 13 residues. CDR1 and CDR2 (germline): LGHDT, YNNKEL (reference sequence). CDR3 residues: CASRSQGVYEQYF. DNA of the CDR3: TGTGCCAGCAGATCTCAGGGGGTCTACGAGCAGTACTTC.

This chain joins TRBV7-8 and TRBJ1-4, with TRBD1 as a possible D gene (5 bases). The CDR3 loop spans 13 amino acids. V was cut by 1 base and J by 5 bases, with 5 bases left in between. Germline-derived CDR1 and CDR2 are SGHVS and FQNEAQ. The chain's CDR3 is CASSLGGNEKLFF. The CDR3 nucleotides are TGTGCCAGCAGCTTAGGGGGGAATGAAAAACTGTTTTTT. The full variable domain, in which reference TRBV7-8 and TRBJ1-4 provide the parts outside the CDR3, is GAGVSQSPRYKVAKRGQDVALRCDPISGHVSLFWYQQALGQGPEFLTYFQNEAQLDKSGLPSDRFFAERPEGSVSTLKIQRTQQEDSAVYLCASSLGGNEKLFFGSGTQLSVL.

The rearrangement links TRBV12-3 or TRBV12-4 to TRBJ1-3; 8 bases are a match to TRBD1. V shed 6 bases, J shed 3 bases, and the junction held 10 bases outside the gene matches. The CDR3 contains 16 residues. The CDR3: CASSPRTGLLGNTIYF. The CDR3 nucleotides read TGTGCCAGCAGCCCGAGGACAGGGCTTCTTGGAAACACCATATATTTT.

The CDR3 DNA reads TGTGCCAGCAGTGGAAACAGGGGAGGTCAGCCCCAGCATTTT. Protein sequence: CASSGNRGGQPQHF. This rearrangement joins TRBV12-3 or TRBV12-4 to TRBJ1-5, with 7 bases matching TRBD1. The CDR3 is made up of 14 amino acids. J gave up 6 bases and V 5 bases, and 7 bases lay outside the gene matches.

This clonotype was recorded at least ten times. Sequence at one end of the junction differs from germline and may be a read error. The V gene is TRBV5-8, the J gene TRBJ2-7, with D perhaps being TRBD1 or TRBD2 (5 bases each). The CDR3 sequence is 15 residues long. In germline, CDR1 is SGHTS, CDR2 YDEGEE. The CDR3 spells CVSSLTPGTVYEQYF. Here the CDR3 DNA reads TGTGTCAGCAGCTTAACTCCCGGGACCGTCTACGAGCAGTACTTC.

V usage is TRBV19 and J usage is TRBJ1-5, with D unclear. V was trimmed by 4 bases and J by 2 bases, leaving 6 bases between them. This CDR3 has 13 amino acids. Germline V CDR1 and CDR2: LNHDA, SQIVND (reference sequence). CDR3 residues: CASSRVGNQPQHF. In DNA form, the CDR3 reads TGTGCCAGTAGTAGGGTCGGCAATCAGCCCCAGCATTTT.

Ten or more counts support this clonotype. The chain carries TRBV11-2 and TRBJ1-5, with D possibly matching TRBD1 (5 bases). The ends were cut back, 5 bases at V and 6 bases at J, with 17 bases in the middle. This CDR3 has 15 amino acids. Germline loops: CDR1 SGHAT, CDR2 FQNNGV. In DNA, the CDR3 is TGTGCCAGCAGCAACAGTCCCGGCCAGGGTCAGCCCCAGCATTTT. Translation: CASSNSPGQGQPQHF.

This rearrangement joins TRBV9 to TRBJ2-3; 8 bases are a match to TRBD2. With V trimmed by 0 bases and J by 3 bases, 3 bases remained unmatched. The CDR3 spans 15 residues. The germline V gene has CDR1 SGDLS and CDR2 YYNGEE. The CDR3 loop reads CASSVVSGGTDTQYF. The CDR3 bases are TGTGCCAGCAGCGTAGTGAGCGGGGGAACAGATACGCAGTATTTT. Variable domain in full (rest from reference TRBV9 and TRBJ2-3): DSGVTQTPKHLITATGQRVTLRCSPRSGDLSVYWYQQSLDQGLQFLIQYYNGEERAKGNILERFSAQQFPDLHSELNLSSLELGDSALYFCASSVVSGGTDTQYFGPGTRLTVL.

The CDR3 DNA reads TGCAGCGACGACACATCCTATGGCTACACCTTC. It is translated as CSDDTSYGYTF. This chain connects TRBV29-1 to TRBJ1-2, with no clear D. CDR1 is SQVTM, CDR2 ANQGSEA, per germline. The CDR3 has 11 amino acids. V dropped 7 bases and J dropped 4 bases, with 10 bases sitting between them.